This passage covers 8 T cell receptor beta chains from one sample sequenced in a study of cytotoxic CD8 clonotypes in ibrutinib-treated CLL. TCRdb keeps only in-frame clones here, not all; method: immunoSEQ multiplex PCR. The table shows 40,000 or so clones, with roughly 50% occurring only once. The sequencing used PBMCs, collected before ibrutinib treatment. Receptors originate from a human donor with chronic lymphocytic leukemia.

The rearrangement joins TRBV2 to TRBJ2-5; 13 bases agree with TRBD2. The V segment lost 4 bases and the J segment 2 bases; nucleotides outside the gene matches: 4. CDR1 and CDR2 (germline): SNHLY, FYNNEI. The CDR3 covers 16 residues. The CDR3: CASSGLAGGQQETQYF. Written as DNA, the CDR3 is TGTGCCAGCAGTGGACTAGCGGGGGGCCAGCAAGAGACCCAGTACTTC.

The CDR3 DNA is TGTGCCACCAGCAGAGAAGGGGGGAAATCACCCCTCCACTTT. As protein: CATSREGGKSPLHF. V gene TRBV15 combines with J gene TRBJ1-6, with TRBD1 as a possible D gene (6 bases). V was clipped by 0 bases and J by 10 bases, with 10 bases between them. Germline CDR1 reads LNHNV; CDR2 reads YYDKDF (reference sequence). CDR3 length: 14 residues.

J is TRBJ1-5 and V is TRBV9; no definite D call. The V and J ends lost 3 bases and 4 bases respectively, with 8 bases between them. The germline gives CDR1 SGDLS, CDR2 YYNGEE. CDR3 length equals 13 residues. CDR3 sequence reads: CASSEGGNQPQHF. The CDR3 bases are TGTGCCAGCAGCGAGGGAGGTAATCAGCCCCAGCATTTT.

This clone was recorded a few times. The V gene is TRBV5-1, the J gene TRBJ1-3; D possibly corresponds to TRBD1 (5 bases). V lost 2 bases to trimming and J lost 0 bases, with 12 bases between them. The CDR3 contains 16 residues. Germline CDR1 SGHRS, CDR2 YFSETQ. CDR3 region: CASSFRQRTSGNTIYF. The CDR3 DNA reads TGCGCCAGCAGCTTCCGACAGAGAACCTCTGGAAACACCATATATTTT.

The rearrangement joins TRBV5-1 to TRBJ1-1; tentative D call: TRBD1 (5 bases). The CDR3 runs to 14 residues. Germline CDR1 reads SGHRS; CDR2 reads YFSETQ. Trimming cost V 0 bases and J 3 bases, with 9 bases left between them. The CDR3 loop reads CASSLEWGYTEAFF. DNA for the CDR3: TGCGCCAGCAGCTTGGAATGGGGGTACACTGAAGCTTTCTTT.

V is TRBV6-6 and J is TRBJ1-1, with unresolved D. The CDR3 totals 12 residues. The germline V gene has CDR1 MNHNY and CDR2 SVGAGI (reference sequence). Trimming removed 2 bases from V and 3 bases from J, with 4 bases in between. The CDR3 nucleotides read TGTGCCAGCAGTTACGAGCACACTGAAGCTTTCTTT. Translated: CASSYEHTEAFF.

The chain joins TRBV6-6 to TRBJ2-1; D unresolved. This CDR3 contains 12 residues. V was pared by 0 bases and J by 11 bases, with 8 bases between. Germline V gene lookup returns CDR1 MNHNY and CDR2 SVGAGI (reference sequence). The CDR3 DNA reads TGTGCCAGCAGTTACTCGGACGCTAAGCAGTTCTTC. Residues: CASSYSDAKQFF.

This CDR3 is CASSWAGSGREQYF. DNA for the CDR3: TGTGCCAGCAGTTGGGCCGGGAGCGGTAGGGAGCAGTACTTC. V usage is TRBV27 and J usage is TRBJ2-7; the D gene is possibly TRBD2 (6 bases). Germline lookup yields CDR1 MNHEY and CDR2 SMNVEV (reference sequence). V was clipped by 4 bases and J by 7 bases, with 17 bases between them. This CDR3 has 14 amino acids.